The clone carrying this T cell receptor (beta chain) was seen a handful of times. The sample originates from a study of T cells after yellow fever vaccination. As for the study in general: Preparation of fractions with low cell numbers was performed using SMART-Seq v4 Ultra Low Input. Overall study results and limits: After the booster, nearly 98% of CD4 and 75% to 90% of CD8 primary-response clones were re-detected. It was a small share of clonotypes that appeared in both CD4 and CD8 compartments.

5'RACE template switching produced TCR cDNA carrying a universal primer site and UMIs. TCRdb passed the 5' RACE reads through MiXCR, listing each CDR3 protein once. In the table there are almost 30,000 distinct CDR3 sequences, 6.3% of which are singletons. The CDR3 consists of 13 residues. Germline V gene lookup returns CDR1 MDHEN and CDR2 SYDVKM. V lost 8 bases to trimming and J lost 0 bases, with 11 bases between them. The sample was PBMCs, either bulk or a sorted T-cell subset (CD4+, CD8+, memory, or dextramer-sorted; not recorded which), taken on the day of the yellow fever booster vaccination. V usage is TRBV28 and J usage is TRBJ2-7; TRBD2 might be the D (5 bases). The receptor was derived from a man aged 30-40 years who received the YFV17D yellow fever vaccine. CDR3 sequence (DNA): TGTGCCAGCCTTGGACTGAGCTCCTACGAGCAGTACTTC. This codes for CASLGLSSYEQYF.